These 23 T cell receptor beta chains were sequenced from one sample in a study of tissue T cells after allogeneic stem cell transplantation. The method was immunoSEQ multiplex PCR; TCRdb's version includes in-frame clones alone and lacks a portion of them. The table lists 6,500 to 8,000 clones, over 30% of them singletons. Time point here: mouse harvest day 14 after allogeneic transplant. Each mouse received 10^7 T-cell-depleted marrow cells plus 10^6 splenic CD5+ T cells by tail vein. The sample was skin. These receptors were obtained from a female BALB/c mouse given C57BL/6 T cells with graft-versus-host disease after an allogeneic hematopoietic cell transplant.

Regarding this clone: Here the gene names and germline are mouse. The CDR3 extends 1 residue past the end of the read, so its final part is completed from the germline J gene. The chain links TRBV26 to TRBJ1-1; 8 nucleotides align to TRBD1. Germline-derived CDR1 and CDR2 are KGHPV and FQNQEV (reference sequence). Losses at the gene ends were 3 bases for V and 1 base for J; bases not matched to a gene: 1. The CDR3 extends over 14 amino acids. The CDR3 sequence: CASSLGTGNTEVFF. Partial CDR3 DNA: TGTGCCAGCAGTCTAGGGACAGGGAACACAGAAGTCTTC.

This clone counts as medium-sized. The gene names here belong to mouse. From the germline J gene comes the end of the CDR3, since the read stops 1 residue before it. This chain uses TRBV26 with TRBJ1-3, with D possibly TRBD1 on 5 matching bases. Germline V gene lookup returns CDR1 KGHPV and CDR2 FQNQEV (reference sequence). Trimming took 0 bases from V and 0 from J, leaving 6 bases between them. This CDR3 spans 15 amino acids. CDR3 sequence reads: CASSLSTVSGNTLYF. CDR3 DNA, as far as it was read: TGTGCCAGCAGTCTGTCGACAGTTTCTGGAAATACGCTCTAT.

As to this clone: Here the gene names and germline are mouse. Coverage ceases 1 residue before the CDR3 finishes, and the germline J gene fills in the end. The chain joins TRBV3 to TRBJ2-7; TRBD2 agrees at 11 bases. The J segment lost 7 bases and the V segment lost 6 bases, leaving 8 bases of the junction unmatched. This CDR3 contains 14 residues. The V gene's germline CDR1 is SNHLY and CDR2 FYNGKV (reference sequence). The CDR3 DNA, read in part, is TGTGCCAGCAGTCGTACTGGGGGGGCGCACGAACAGTAC. Protein sequence: CASSRTGGAHEQY. The entire CDR3 protein reads CASSRTGGAHEQYF.

This clone is medium-sized in the sample. Gene names and germline match the mouse. The read is 1 residue too short to cover the CDR3 end, so that end is filled in from the germline J gene. The chain recombines TRBV12-2 with TRBJ2-2; no definite D call. The CDR3 spans 16 residues. Germline V gives CDR1 SGHLS, CDR2 HYDKME. Trimming removed 3 bases at V and 2 bases at J, with 15 bases between. CDR3 bases read: TGTGCCAGCTCTGCACGTCGAGAGGGCAACACCGGGCAGCTCTAC. Translated: CASSARREGNTGQLY. The complete CDR3 protein is CASSARREGNTGQLYF.

Turning to this clone: With a much larger clone just one base away, this may be a read error. Gene labels here are mouse ones. The read falls 1 residue short of the CDR3 end, and the missing part is taken from the germline J gene. The rearrangement links TRBV5 to TRBJ2-1, with a possible D match to TRBD1 (5 bases). Germline V CDR1 and CDR2: LGHNA, YNLKQL (reference sequence). This CDR3 spans 16 amino acids. The covered CDR3 bases are TGTGCCAGCGGCCAAGAAGGGCAGGGAGACTATGCTGAGCAGTTC. This translates into CASGQEGQGDYAEQF. The CDR3 in full is CASGQEGQGDYAEQFF.

The table lists this clone with a few counts. These gene names are mouse names. Coverage ceases 1 residue before the CDR3 finishes, and the germline J gene fills in the end. The genes are TRBV23 and TRBJ2-7. The CDR3 contains 13 residues. Per the germline V gene, CDR1 is KGHTA and CDR2 is FQNQQP. CDR3 bases read: TGCTCCAGCAGTCAATCGGGCAAATATGAACAGTAC. Translated, it gives CSSSQSGKYEQY. The whole CDR3 sequence reads CSSSQSGKYEQYF. The full variable domain, rest sourced from reference TRBV23 and TRBJ2-7, is DAAVTQKPRYLIKMKGQEAEMKCIPEKGHTAVFWYQQKQSKELKFLIYFQNQQPLDQIDMVKERFSAVCPSSSLCSLGIRTCEAEDSALYLCSSSQSGKYEQYFGPGTRLTVL.

Turning to this clone: Germline and genes here are mouse. CDR3 DNA (partial): TGTGCCAGCTCTCACTCGACTGGGGACTATGCTGAGCAGTTC. It specifies CASSHSTGDYAEQF. The full CDR3 reads CASSHSTGDYAEQFF. The rearrangement links TRBV12-1 to TRBJ2-1; 8 nucleotides align to TRBD2. The CDR3 end falls 1 residue outside the read, so it is completed with the germline J gene. The germline gives CDR1 SGHSN, CDR2 HYEKVE. Trimming at V came to 2 bases and at J to 2 bases, leaving 4 bases not matched to a gene. This CDR3 is 15 amino acids long.

Comments on this clone: Gene and germline names: mouse. The sequenced fragment ends 1 residue before the CDR3 boundary, so the rest is inferred from the germline J gene. The chain combines TRBV23 with TRBJ2-4; the D call of TRBD1 is as the table states it, not checked on the DNA. The germline V gene has CDR1 KGHTA and CDR2 FQNQQP. The CDR3 loop spans 13 amino acids. The CDR3 protein is CSSSVTGGDTLYF. The sequenced CDR3 bases are TGCTCCAGCAGTGTGACAGGGGGCGACACCTTGTAC.

With regard to this clone: Gene names are mouse gene names. Read data end 1 residue before the CDR3 end; the end is taken from the germline J gene. The gene calls are TRBV12-2 and TRBJ2-2; tentatively, D is TRBD2 (6 bases). The CDR3 is 15 residues long. The germline CDR1 and CDR2 sequences are SGHLS and HYDKME. V shed 4 bases and J shed 0 bases, with 11 bases lying between them. The DNA read from the CDR3 is TGTGCCAGCTCCCCGGCTGGGGCAAACACCGGGCAGCTCTAC. This gives the protein CASSPAGANTGQLY. The whole CDR3 is CASSPAGANTGQLYF.

As concerns this clone: The germline and genes are mouse ones. The read ends 1 residue before the CDR3 terminus; that terminus is restored from the germline J gene. The chain carries TRBV26 and TRBJ2-3, with D perhaps TRBD1 (6 bases). CDR3 length: 14 amino acids. Deletions cut 3 bases from V and 2 bases from J, with 9 bases between. CDR1 and CDR2 from the germline V gene are KGHPV and FQNQEV (reference sequence). CDR3 loop: CASSLQGPAETLYF. CDR3 DNA, as far as it was read: TGTGCCAGCAGTCTTCAGGGGCCTGCAGAAACGCTGTAT.

With respect to this clone: The junction shows a germline mismatch at one end, possibly a read error. The gene names given are mouse names. The sequence runs out 1 residue before the end of the CDR3; the remainder is reconstructed from the germline J gene. The chain recombines TRBV13-1 with TRBJ1-3; no definite D call. The germline V gene has CDR1 NSHNY and CDR2 SYGAGN. The CDR3 extends over 14 amino acids. The CDR3: CASGDAYSGNTLYF. The covered CDR3 bases are TGTGCCAGCGGTGATGCCTATTCTGGAAATACGCTCTAT.

This clone turned up a few times. The germline and genes are mouse ones. The CDR3 loop reads CASSRDWGGANTGQLYF. The sequenced CDR3 bases are TGTGCCAGCAGTCGGGACTGGGGGGGCGCGAACACCGGGCAGCTCTAC. V gene TRBV26 combines with J gene TRBJ2-2; 14 bases fit TRBD2. The read ends 1 residue early relative to the CDR3; the germline J gene fills the gap. This CDR3 contains 17 residues. Germline V gives CDR1 KGHPV, CDR2 FQNQEV (reference sequence). The V gene end was trimmed by 4 bases and the J gene end by 2 bases; junction bases not matched to a gene: 3. The entire variable domain, with the rest obtained from reference TRBV26 and TRBJ2-2, is as follows: NSKVIQTPRYLVKGQGQKAKMRCIPEKGHPVVFWYQQNKNNEFKFLINFQNQEVLQQIDMTEKRFSAECPSNSPCSLEIQSSEAGDSALYLCASSRDWGGANTGQLYFGEGSKLTVL.

Comments on this clone: A much larger clonotype is one base distant, so this may be a read error. The gene names given are mouse names. The covered CDR3 bases are TGTGCCAGCAGTCTGGGGGCAAAAGACACCCAGTAC. Its protein is CASSLGAKDTQY. The complete CDR3 protein is CASSLGAKDTQYF. The genes are TRBV26 and TRBJ2-5; the D call may be TRBD1 or TRBD2 (5 bases each). The read falls 1 residue short of the CDR3 end, and the missing part is taken from the germline J gene. Trimming took 2 bases from V and 4 from J, leaving 7 bases between them. Germline V CDR1 and CDR2: KGHPV, FQNQEV (reference sequence). The CDR3 has 13 residues.

Points on this clone: Gene names denote mouse genes. The sequenced part of the CDR3 DNA is TGTGCCAGCAGCCGGGGGGGGTATGCTGAGCAGTTC. It codes for CASSRGGYAEQF. The full CDR3 protein is CASSRGGYAEQFF. The chain recombines TRBV3 with TRBJ2-1; the match to TRBD2 covers 7 bases. The read ends 1 residue before the CDR3 terminus; that terminus is restored from the germline J gene. CDR1 SNHLY and CDR2 FYNGKV come from the germline V gene (reference sequence). The CDR3 covers 13 residues. The ends lost 5 bases at V and 4 bases at J; junction bases unmatched: 2. Combining the CDR3 with reference TRBV3 and TRBJ2-1 gives the whole variable domain GPKVLQIPSHQIIDMGQMVTLNCDPVSNHLYFYWYKQILGQQMEFLVNFYNGKVMEKSKLFKDQFSVERPDGSYFTLKIQPTALEDSAVYFCASSRGGYAEQFFGPGTRLTVL.

As to this clone: Gene names are mouse gene names. The read ends 1 residue before the CDR3 terminus; that terminus is restored from the germline J gene. The gene calls are TRBV26 and TRBJ2-2; 9 bases are a match to TRBD2. V lost 0 bases, J lost 4 bases, and 3 bases stayed unmatched. The CDR3 extends over 16 amino acids. CDR1 is KGHPV and CDR2 is FQNQEV in the germline V gene (reference sequence). The CDR3 loop is CASSLSGGAGTGQLYF. The sequenced part of the CDR3 DNA is TGTGCCAGCAGTCTGTCTGGGGGGGCAGGCACCGGGCAGCTCTAC.

A remark on this clone: The genes are named according to mouse. The DNA ends 1 residue before the CDR3 does, and the rest of the CDR3 is filled in from the germline J gene. The rearrangement links TRBV3 to TRBJ1-4, with 7 bases fitting TRBD1. Germline lookup yields CDR1 SNHLY and CDR2 FYNGKV (reference sequence). The J segment lost 3 bases and the V segment lost 4 bases, leaving 2 bases of the junction unmatched. The CDR3 consists of 14 residues. Partial CDR3 DNA: TGTGCCAGCAGCTCGACAGGGCCCAACGAAAGATTATTT. Its translation: CASSSTGPNERLF. The entire CDR3 protein reads CASSSTGPNERLFF.

Notes on this clone: Gene names follow the mouse nomenclature. The read terminates 1 residue ahead of where the CDR3 ends, so the germline J gene completes it. This chain uses TRBV3 with TRBJ2-4; possible D gene TRBD2, 6 bases. Trimming stripped 2 bases from V and 0 bases from J, with 9 bases between. Germline assignment: CDR1 SNHLY and CDR2 FYNGKV (reference sequence). The CDR3 runs to 15 residues. The CDR3 reads CASSLQLGSQNTLYF. The covered CDR3 bases are TGTGCCAGCAGCTTACAACTGGGAAGTCAAAACACCTTGTAC.

This clone is classed as large. Genes and germline are mouse. The CDR3 goes on 1 residue after the read ends, and that part is filled in from the germline J gene. V and J are TRBV3 and TRBJ2-7; TRBD2 matches at 10 bases. Germline V gene data show CDR1 as SNHLY and CDR2 as FYNGKV (reference sequence). This CDR3 comprises 15 residues. Germline trimming cut 5 bases from V and 1 base from J; bases unmatched to any gene: 5. The chain's CDR3 is CASSPLLGGSYEQYF. Incomplete CDR3 DNA: TGTGCCAGCAGCCCTTTACTGGGGGGGTCCTATGAACAGTAC.

Remarks on this clone: The listed genes are named as in mouse. The CDR3 DNA, read in part, is TGTGCCAGCAGTCTCAGAAGCTCCTATGAACAGTAC. Translated, it gives CASSLRSSYEQY. The CDR3 as a whole reads CASSLRSSYEQYF. The chain joins TRBV26 to TRBJ2-7, with D hard to call. The CDR3 extends 1 residue past the end of the read, so its final part is completed from the germline J gene. V lost 3 bases and J lost 0, with 6 bases in between. The CDR3 covers 13 residues. CDR1 is KGHPV and CDR2 is FQNQEV in the germline V gene (reference sequence).

As concerns this clone: The listed genes are named as in mouse. CDR3 bases read: TGTGCCAGCAGTTTGGACACTTATGAACAGTAC. Translated: CASSLDTYEQY. The entire CDR3 reads CASSLDTYEQYF. This chain uses TRBV15 with TRBJ2-7, with a possible D match to TRBD1 (5 bases). The read finishes 1 residue shy of the CDR3 end, and the germline J gene is used to complete it. Germline V lookup: CDR1 SGHND, CDR2 FRSKSL. Trimming took off 3 bases at V and 4 bases at J, with 7 bases between the two ends. The CDR3 is 12 residues long.

By share of the sample, this clone is medium-sized. Here the gene names and germline are mouse. The sequenced fragment ends 1 residue before the CDR3 boundary, so the rest is inferred from the germline J gene. This chain uses TRBV14 with TRBJ2-1, with 9 bases that match TRBD1. V lost 4 bases to trimming and J lost 7 bases; unmatched junction nucleotides: 9. This CDR3 spans 15 amino acids. The germline V gene has CDR1 SGHDT and CDR2 FRDEAV. CDR3: CASSLQGAGWAEQFF. CDR3 DNA, as far as it was read: TGTGCCAGCAGTCTACAGGGGGCAGGTTGGGCTGAGCAGTTC.

As for this clone: The genes are named according to mouse. The read gets to within 1 residue of the CDR3 end, and the germline J gene fills in the rest. The chain recombines TRBV13-1 with TRBJ1-4, with TRBD1 identical over 7 bases. Unmatched junction bases numbered 4, after V lost 5 bases and J lost 0 bases. CDR1 NSHNY and CDR2 SYGAGN come from the germline V gene. The CDR3 spans 15 residues. The CDR3 region is CASSKGQFSNERLFF. Incomplete CDR3 DNA: TGTGCCAGCAGCAAGGGACAGTTTTCCAACGAAAGATTATTT.

Worth noting for this clone: Gene names and germline match the mouse. The read halts 1 residue ahead of the CDR3 end, with the missing end drawn from the germline J gene. Other DNA sequences in this specimen translate into the identical CDR3. The chain links TRBV19 to TRBJ1-1, with D maybe TRBD1 (6 bases). CDR3 length equals 12 residues. Germline V gene data show CDR1 as FNHDT and CDR2 as SITEND (reference sequence). Trimming pared 5 bases from V and 5 bases from J, leaving 10 bases between. The covered CDR3 bases are TGTGCCAGCAGCACGCAGGGGACAGAAGTCTTC. Its protein product is CASSTQGTEVF. The CDR3 as a whole reads CASSTQGTEVFF.